The clone carrying this T cell receptor (beta chain) was recorded once. The antigen is unknown. PCR involved 60 Vbeta and 13 Jbeta primers. Using immunoSEQ multiplex PCR, the repertoire was profiled, and TCRdb retains in-frame clones only, with some absent. Seen here are more than 150,000 clones, about 90% observed once, and the top ten hold roughly 0.23%. Germline V gene sequence: CDR1 KGHSH, CDR2 LQKENI. The CDR3 covers 15 residues. V lost 3 bases to trimming and J lost 0 bases; unmatched junction nucleotides: 2. The data derive from a study of cytomegalovirus exposure and HLA in healthy donors. General observations from the study: TCR beta V segments were, for the most part, productive about 87% or about 30% of the time in an earlier analysis. TCR beta V- and J-gene trimming, according to a later analysis, was linked to a missense DCLRE1C variant. It was confirmed in vitro that a few of the CMV-associated chains were specific for CMV antigens. Most TCR sequences were rare, but some public TCRs occurred in many donors.

The chain is built from TRBV18 and TRBJ2-7; TRBD2 aligns across 10 bases. This TCR was recovered from a girl less than two years old in good health and CMV-seronegative. Sample: PBMCs. This CDR3 reads CASSPASGGSYEQYF. The CDR3 DNA reads as TGTGCCAGCTCACCGGCTAGCGGGGGCTCCTACGAGCAGTACTTC.